This T cell receptor (beta chain) was sequenced during a study of early T cells in non-severe SARS-CoV-2 infection. Researchers tagged individual cDNA molecules with unique molecular identifiers. One entry per CDR3 protein results from TCRdb running MiXCR on the 5' RACE reads. This sample has 25,000 to 35,000 distinct CDR3 sequences; approximately 5% occur once, and the top ten carry 13%. This clonotype occurred many times. The V gene's germline CDR1 is LGHDT and CDR2 YNNKEL (reference sequence). This CDR3 spans 11 amino acids. V was shortened by 1 base and J by 8 bases, with 5 bases between the two germline ends.

The TCR sequence derives from an adult who was a healthcare worker with PCR-confirmed SARS-CoV-2 infection or an uninfected control (not recorded which). The rearrangement uses TRBV3-1 and TRBJ1-1; no reliable D call. The sequenced material came from whole blood. CDR3 in amino acids: CASSQVGEAFF. In nucleotides, the CDR3 is TGTGCCAGCAGCCAAGTGGGGGAAGCTTTCTTT.